The 30 T cell receptor beta chains below all came from one sample that was sequenced in a study of vaccination and CD4 T cells after COVID-19. Cultured CD4+ T-cell DNA underwent Oncomine TCR Beta short-read sequencing. MiXCR was run by TCRdb on the PCR reads, yielding one entry per CDR3 protein. The repertoire holds about 20,000 distinct CDR3 sequences, with about a third as singletons. Their cognate antigens are unknown. Time point described: late sampling 161 to 241 days after vaccination in a few convalescent patients. Described treatment: approximately nine-day PBMC culture with coronavirus spike peptide pools or control peptides (ViraFEST assay). Source: CD4+ T cells from blood, cultured in vitro, taken about 7 months after SARS-CoV-2 vaccination. The receptors originated from a human donor who had recovered from COVID-19.

This chain joins TRBV29-1 and TRBJ2-7; D remains ambiguous. V dropped 4 bases and J dropped 0 bases, with 13 bases sitting between them. Germline V gene sequence: CDR1 SQVTM, CDR2 ANQGSEA. There are 14 residues in the CDR3. The CDR3 nucleotides are TGCAGCGTTGGGGTTGGCGGAAGCTCCTACGAGCAGTACTTC. This gives the protein CSVGVGGSSYEQYF.

This chain joins TRBV20-1 and TRBJ2-5; the match to TRBD1 covers 10 bases. V trimming: 5 bases; J trimming: 7 bases; junction bases outside the gene matches: 10. The CDR3 extends over 14 amino acids. CDR1 is DFQATT, CDR2 SNEGSKA, per germline (reference sequence). The CDR3 protein is CSAPPTGGAPTQYF. CDR3 in DNA: TGCAGTGCTCCCCCGACAGGGGGCGCCCCGACCCAGTACTTC.

CDR3 in amino acids: CASSQDPSGTTYEQYF. CDR3 bases: TGCGCCAGCAGCCAAGACCCTAGCGGGACTACCTACGAGCAGTACTTC. J is TRBJ2-7 and V is TRBV4-1, with 9 nucleotides matching TRBD2. V trimming: 0 bases; J trimming: 2 bases; junction bases outside the gene matches: 5. The CDR3 has 16 amino acids. Germline CDR1 is MGHRA and CDR2 is YSYEKL.

This clonotype was seen only a few times. The chain employs TRBV28 and TRBJ2-5; a possible D gene is TRBD1 (5 bases). The CDR3 runs 13 residues. CDR1 MDHEN and CDR2 SYDVKM come from the germline V gene. The germline V and J ends were trimmed by 4 bases and 7 bases, with 13 bases remaining between them. The CDR3 sequence: CASSSQGTRTQYF. The CDR3 DNA reads as TGTGCCAGCAGTTCGCAGGGTACGAGGACCCAGTACTTC.

The chain carries TRBV28 and TRBJ1-2; 10 bases map to TRBD1. Germline values: CDR1 MDHEN, CDR2 SYDVKM. There are 15 residues in the CDR3. V lost 6 bases to trimming and J lost 6 bases; unmatched junction nucleotides: 10. The CDR3 nucleotides read TGTGCCAGCAGCCGACCTGGACAGGGGGGTGATGGCTACACCTTC. Translating it yields CASSRPGQGGDGYTF.

The chain uses TRBV20-1 and TRBJ2-1, with TRBD2 matching over 8 bases. The CDR3 runs 16 residues. V was clipped by 3 bases and J by 4 bases; unmatched bases: 11. CDR1 is DFQATT, CDR2 SNEGSKA, per germline (reference sequence). The CDR3 DNA is TGCAGTGCTAGTAACGGGGGGGGGGAACTATACAATGAGCAGTTCTTC. It yields the protein CSASNGGGELYNEQFF.

The chain couples TRBV7-9 to TRBJ2-7; D not resolved. V was shortened by 1 base and J by 0 bases, with 10 bases between the two germline ends. The germline V gene has CDR1 SEHNR and CDR2 FQNEAQ (reference sequence). The CDR3 has 15 amino acids. CDR3 region: CASSLGPADSYEQYF. The CDR3 nucleotides are TGTGCCAGCAGCTTAGGGCCGGCCGACTCCTACGAGCAGTACTTC. The full variable domain, with the rest looked up from reference TRBV7-9 and TRBJ2-7, is DTGVSQNPRHKITKRGQNVTFRCDPISEHNRLYWYRQTLGQGPEFLTYFQNEAQLEKSRLLSDRFSAERPKGSFSTLEIQRTEQGDSAMYLCASSLGPADSYEQYFGPGTRLTVT.

V and J are TRBV20-1 and TRBJ2-1; D is perhaps TRBD1 or TRBD2 (5 bases each). The ends were cut back, 5 bases at V and 4 bases at J, with 15 bases in the middle. In germline, CDR1 is DFQATT, CDR2 SNEGSKA (reference sequence). The CDR3 loop spans 14 amino acids. The CDR3 nucleotides read TGCAGTGCTTATCGCCGGGACGGGTACAATGAGCAGTTCTTC. Protein sequence: CSAYRRDGYNEQFF.

This clonotype appeared a few times. The V and J genes are TRBV27 and TRBJ1-1; no definite D call. Germline V lookup: CDR1 MNHEY, CDR2 SMNVEV (reference sequence). V was pared by 6 bases and J by 1 base, with 15 bases between. The CDR3 sequence is 15 residues long. The CDR3: CASSTYAGPNTEAFF. In nucleotides, the CDR3 is TGTGCCAGCAGCACCTACGCTGGGCCGAACACTGAAGCTTTCTTT.

The genes are TRBV19 and TRBJ1-6; D is perhaps TRBD1 (5 bases). CDR1 and CDR2 (germline): LNHDA, SQIVND (reference sequence). There are 12 residues in the CDR3. Trimming removed 6 bases from V and 7 bases from J, with 7 bases in between. DNA of the CDR3: TGTGCCAGTAGCCACAGGAATTCACCCCTCCACTTT. The encoded protein is CASSHRNSPLHF.

The chain is built from TRBV14 and TRBJ2-1; no firm D call. Germline lookup yields CDR1 SGHDN and CDR2 FVKESK. This CDR3 is built from 14 residues. V was clipped by 6 bases and J by 6 bases, with 15 bases between them. The CDR3 DNA reads as TGTGCCAGCAGGGGGTCAGTTGGACGCAATGAGCAGTTCTTC. This gives the protein CASRGSVGRNEQFF.

The chain uses TRBV2 and TRBJ1-1, with TRBD1 matching over 7 bases. Germline loops: CDR1 SNHLY, CDR2 FYNNEI. The CDR3 has 13 amino acids. Trimming removed 5 bases from V and 3 bases from J; junction bases left unmatched: 3. CDR3 residues: CASSFDRDTEAFF. DNA of the CDR3: TGTGCCAGCAGTTTCGACAGGGACACTGAAGCTTTCTTT.

This clonotype occurred a few times. The rearrangement joins TRBV7-6 to TRBJ1-6; tentative D call: TRBD1 (6 bases). V shed 4 bases and J shed 7 bases, with 20 bases lying between them. The CDR3 runs to 17 residues. CDR1 is SGHVS, CDR2 FNYEAQ, per germline. The CDR3 here is CASSSGWDISWNSPLHF. The CDR3, as DNA: TGTGCCAGCAGCTCCGGCTGGGACATATCGTGGAATTCACCCCTCCACTTT.

Only a few counts were recorded for this clonotype. The chain joins TRBV28 to TRBJ2-5, with 8 positions matching TRBD2. This CDR3 is built from 14 residues. Germline V gene sequence: CDR1 MDHEN, CDR2 SYDVKM. The V segment lost 3 bases and the J segment 1 base; nucleotides outside the gene matches: 1. CDR3 nucleotides: TGTGCCAGCAGTTTTGCGGGGGGCCAAGAGACCCAGTACTTC. Protein sequence: CASSFAGGQETQYF. The whole variable domain, filled in from reference TRBV28 and TRBJ2-5, reads DVKVTQSSRYLVKRTGEKVFLECVQDMDHENMFWYRQDPGLGLRLIYFSYDVKMKEKGDIPEGYSVSREKKERFSLILESASTNQTSMYLCASSFAGGQETQYFGPGTRLLVL.

As regards this clonotype: This may be a read error, as it is one base from a much larger clone. The chain is built from TRBV20-1 and TRBJ2-3, with 8 nucleotides matching TRBD2. CDR3 length: 14 amino acids. Germline V CDR1 and CDR2: DFQATT, SNEGSKA (reference sequence). V gave up 0 bases and J gave up 4 bases; unmatched junction bases: 3. The CDR3 DNA is TGCAGTGCTAGAGAGGCGGGAGGAGCAGATACGCAGTATTTT. This encodes CSAREAGGADTQYF.

This clonotype was observed a handful of times. The chain recombines TRBV7-3 with TRBJ2-1, with D perhaps matching TRBD2 (6 bases). The CDR3 is made up of 15 amino acids. V was clipped by 2 bases and J by 0 bases, with 8 bases between them. The germline gives CDR1 SGHTA, CDR2 FQGTGA. The CDR3 region has the DNA TGTGCCAGCAGCTTAGACGGGGGCTCCTACAATGAGCAGTTCTTC. Its protein is CASSLDGGSYNEQFF.

The genes are TRBV7-3 and TRBJ2-2, with TRBD2 matching 12 bases. V lost 5 bases, J lost 5 bases, and 6 bases stayed unmatched. The CDR3 consists of 16 residues. The germline V gene encodes CDR1 SGHTA and CDR2 FQGTGA. The CDR3 bases are TGTGCCAGCAGCCGACTAGCGGGAGCCGGGACCGGGGAGCTGTTTTTT. Its translation is CASSRLAGAGTGELFF.

This chain uses TRBV6-2 or TRBV6-3 with TRBJ2-3, with a weak D call TRBD1 (5 bases). Germline CDR1 MNHEY, CDR2 SVGEGT. The germline V and J ends were trimmed by 3 bases and 6 bases, with 16 bases remaining between them. The CDR3 extends over 15 amino acids. In DNA form, the CDR3 reads TGTGCCAGCAGTTATCATCAACCCAGGGTGGATACGCAGTATTTT. This gives the protein CASSYHQPRVDTQYF.

Only a few counts were recorded for this clonotype. The rearrangement joins TRBV7-3 to TRBJ1-1; D might be TRBD1 (5 bases). The CDR3 extends over 12 amino acids. Trimming removed 5 bases from V and 10 bases from J, with 14 bases in between. Germline V lookup: CDR1 SGHTA, CDR2 FQGTGA. In DNA, the CDR3 is TGTGCCAGCAGCCATGAGGCAGGGCGAGCTTTCTTT. Its protein is CASSHEAGRAFF.

The chain links TRBV28 to TRBJ2-3; D might be TRBD2 (6 bases). V was shortened by 3 bases and J by 2 bases, with 12 bases between the two germline ends. In germline, CDR1 is MDHEN, CDR2 SYDVKM. The CDR3 spans 15 residues. The CDR3 nucleotides read TGTGCCAGCAGTTTCGGGAGAGGGGTCACAGATACGCAGTATTTT. Its translation is CASSFGRGVTDTQYF.

Remarks on this clonotype: A read error may account for a junction end that differs from germline. The chain employs TRBV6-1 and TRBJ1-5; possible D gene TRBD1, 6 bases. The CDR3 is 15 amino acids. Germline V gene data show CDR1 as MNHNS and CDR2 as SASEGT. CDR3 nucleotides: TGTGCCAGCACAATATGGACAGTTAGCAATCAGCTCCAGCATTTT. Translating gives CASTIWTVSNQLQHF.

V usage is TRBV2 and J usage is TRBJ2-7; TRBD2 matches 8 bases. The germline V gene encodes CDR1 SNHLY and CDR2 FYNNEI. Unmatched junction bases numbered 9, after V lost 0 bases and J lost 2 bases. The CDR3 is made up of 17 amino acids. CDR3 DNA: TGTGCCAGCAGTGAAGCTGGTAGCGGGATACAAGCCTACGAGCAGTACTTC. Protein: CASSEAGSGIQAYEQYF.

As DNA, the CDR3 is TGCAGTGCCCTAACCTCCTCGGGACCATCCTACAATGAGCAGTTCTTC. It is translated as CSALTSSGPSYNEQFF. The rearrangement uses TRBV20-1 and TRBJ2-1, with D possibly called TRBD1 or TRBD2 (5 bases each). CDR1 and CDR2 (germline): DFQATT, SNEGSKA (reference sequence). V was trimmed by 6 bases and J by 1 base, leaving 19 bases between them. The CDR3 sequence is 16 residues long.

This clonotype is categorized as medium-sized (0.01 to 0.1%). The DNA for the CDR3 is TGCAGTGCTATTTGGGGTCGGGATTCACCCCTCCACTTT. It encodes CSAIWGRDSPLHF. This chain joins TRBV20-1 and TRBJ1-6; D remains unclear. The CDR3 consists of 13 residues. Trimming took 4 bases from V and 8 from J, leaving 12 bases between them. Germline loops: CDR1 DFQATT, CDR2 SNEGSKA (reference sequence).

In the case of this clonotype: At one end the junction does not follow the germline gene, possibly because of a read error. The chain recombines TRBV28 with TRBJ1-2; 8 bases agree with TRBD1. The CDR3 sequence is 15 residues long. CDR1 is MDHEN and CDR2 is SYDVKM in the germline V gene. The CDR3 sequence is CASNLGPGGTDGYTF. CDR3 DNA: TGTGCCAGCAATTTAGGGCCAGGGGGCACGGATGGCTACACCTTC.

To note about this clonotype: The junction differs from germline at one of its ends, possibly a read error. The chain links TRBV23-1 to TRBJ1-5; TRBD1 agrees at 7 bases. TRBV23-1 is noted as an ORF with a role that remains uncertain. This CDR3 has 15 residues. This CDR3 reads CASSQQGEGNQPQHF. CDR3 coding DNA: TGCGCCAGCAGTCAACAGGGGGAGGGCAATCAGCCCCAGCACTTT.

The J gene is TRBJ1-5, the V gene TRBV28, with D hard to call. V lost 4 bases to trimming and J lost 4 bases, with 5 bases between them. The CDR3 consists of 12 residues. In germline, CDR1 is MDHEN, CDR2 SYDVKM. The chain's CDR3 is CASSSTNQPQHF. CDR3 sequence (DNA): TGTGCCAGCAGTTCTACAAATCAGCCCCAGCATTTT.

This clonotype was detected only a few times. The CDR3 region is CAIQEGRINSPLHF. In DNA, the CDR3 is TGTGCCATCCAAGAAGGACGGATTAATTCACCCCTCCACTTT. The rearrangement uses TRBV10-3 and TRBJ1-6; D is uncertain. CDR3 size: 14 residues. The ends were cut back, 8 bases at V and 6 bases at J, with 14 bases in the middle. Germline V gene data show CDR1 as ENHRY and CDR2 as SYGVKD.

The chain links TRBV7-3 to TRBJ1-3; maybe TRBD1 (5 bases). Germline CDR1 is SGHTA and CDR2 is FQGTGA. The germline V and J ends were trimmed by 2 bases and 0 bases, with 8 bases remaining between them. The CDR3 length is 15 residues. CDR3 bases: TGTGCCAGCAGCTTACAGGGCAGCTCTGGAAACACCATATATTTT. It specifies CASSLQGSSGNTIYF.

Sample share makes this clonotype large. The V and J genes are TRBV20-1 and TRBJ2-3, with D perhaps given as TRBD1 or TRBD2 (5 bases each). The CDR3 extends over 15 amino acids. The germline V gene has CDR1 DFQATT and CDR2 SNEGSKA (reference sequence). Trimming took off 0 bases at V and 1 base at J, with 11 bases between the two ends. The CDR3 loop is CSARDLGRRTDTQYF. In DNA form, the CDR3 reads TGCAGTGCTAGAGATCTGGGACGCCGCACAGATACGCAGTATTTT.